This T cell receptor beta chain was captured in a study of CD8+ T cells in alopecia areata. As for the study in general: Tofacitinib ran 6 to 18 months, followed by 6 months off drug. Findings of the study overall: Scalp clonality decreased significantly with tofacitinib, and so did expanded CD8+ clones among the top 100.

The treatment: oral pan-JAK inhibitor, 5-10 mg twice daily. The CDR3 is 13 amino acids. Trimming at V came to 0 bases and at J to 10 bases, leaving 1 base not matched to a gene. Germline lookup yields CDR1 MRHNA and CDR2 SNTAGT. Investigators isolated RNA and reverse transcribed it into cDNA to act as the sequencing template. Produced via immunoSEQ multiplex PCR; TCRdb's table is partial and in-frame only. Of 150,000 to 200,000 clones in the sample, 60% were seen once. This clone was found many times. The antigen remains undetermined. The receptor's source is a human donor with alopecia areata. The source was CD4+ T cells sorted from blood, collected at week 24, from a patient treated with tofacitinib. The gene calls are TRBV6-4 and TRBJ2-3; 10 bases fit TRBD2. The CDR3 region is CASSDSTSGSQYF. The DNA of the CDR3 is TGTGCCAGCAGTGACTCGACTAGCGGGTCGCAGTATTTT.